This TCR beta chain was sequenced in a study of blood T cell repertoires in COVID-19. About the research overall: Donors in the United States, Italy and Spain gave samples during acute or convalescent COVID-19.

Germline CDR1 reads SGHRS; CDR2 reads YFSETQ. Unmatched junction bases numbered 9, after V lost 4 bases and J lost 4 bases. This CDR3 is built from 15 residues. In the original processing: Scientists estimated how many nucleated cells there were by amplifying reference gene primers. Generated by immunoSEQ multiplex PCR, the TCRdb table keeps only in-frame clones and is missing some. The DNA was the basis for D and trimming; V, J and clone size are from that table. The repertoire includes about 140,000 clones, over 75% of them detected once, and over 1.5% sits in the top ten. The chain couples TRBV5-1 to TRBJ1-2, with 8 bases fitting TRBD1. The sequenced sample consisted of peripheral blood. This sequence was found in a man between 65 and 85 years old with acute or convalescent COVID-19. CDR3 in amino acids: CASSGTGTGVYGYTF. CDR3 DNA: TGCGCCAGCAGCGGAACCGGGACAGGAGTCTATGGCTACACCTTC.